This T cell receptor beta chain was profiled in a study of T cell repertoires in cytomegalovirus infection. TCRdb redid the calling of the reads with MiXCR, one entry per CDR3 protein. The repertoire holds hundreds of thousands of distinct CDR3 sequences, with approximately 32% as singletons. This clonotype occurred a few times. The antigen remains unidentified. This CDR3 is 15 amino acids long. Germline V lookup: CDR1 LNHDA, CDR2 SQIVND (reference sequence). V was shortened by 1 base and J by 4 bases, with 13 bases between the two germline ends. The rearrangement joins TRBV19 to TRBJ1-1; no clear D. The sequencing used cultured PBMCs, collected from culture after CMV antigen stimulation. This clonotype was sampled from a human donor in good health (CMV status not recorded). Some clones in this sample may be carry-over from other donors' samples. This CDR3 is CASSIATEWSTEAFF. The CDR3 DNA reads TGTGCCAGTAGTATAGCAACCGAATGGAGCACTGAAGCTTTCTTT.